The sequence of this TCR beta chain was determined in a study of beta chain features in type 1 diabetes. In the study overall: Across every sample, approximately 110,000,000 sorted cells were examined in total.

Using CD45RO/CCR7/CD25/CD127/CD95/CD27, CD4+ naive, central memory, regulatory and stem cell-like memory cells were sorted. Over 95% purity was reached by all sorted populations. The count of this clone is one. Reverse transcription of all isolated RNA meant that expressed TCRB transcripts were sequenced. The assay was immunoSEQ multiplex PCR, and TCRdb's table has in-frame clones only and misses some. The profile shows more than 150,000 clones, about 12% of them singletons. The CDR3 loop spans 13 amino acids. Trimming removed 5 bases at V and 0 bases at J, with 5 bases between. CDR1 is MNHEY and CDR2 is SVGAGI in the germline V gene.

The sample consisted of central memory CD4+ T cells from blood. The gene calls are TRBV6-5 and TRBJ1-5; D is ambiguous. The sequence derives from a woman aged 18 to 35 in good health. The CDR3 nucleotides are TGTGCCAGCAGTGTACATAGCAATCAGCCCCAGCATTTT. Its protein is CASSVHSNQPQHF.